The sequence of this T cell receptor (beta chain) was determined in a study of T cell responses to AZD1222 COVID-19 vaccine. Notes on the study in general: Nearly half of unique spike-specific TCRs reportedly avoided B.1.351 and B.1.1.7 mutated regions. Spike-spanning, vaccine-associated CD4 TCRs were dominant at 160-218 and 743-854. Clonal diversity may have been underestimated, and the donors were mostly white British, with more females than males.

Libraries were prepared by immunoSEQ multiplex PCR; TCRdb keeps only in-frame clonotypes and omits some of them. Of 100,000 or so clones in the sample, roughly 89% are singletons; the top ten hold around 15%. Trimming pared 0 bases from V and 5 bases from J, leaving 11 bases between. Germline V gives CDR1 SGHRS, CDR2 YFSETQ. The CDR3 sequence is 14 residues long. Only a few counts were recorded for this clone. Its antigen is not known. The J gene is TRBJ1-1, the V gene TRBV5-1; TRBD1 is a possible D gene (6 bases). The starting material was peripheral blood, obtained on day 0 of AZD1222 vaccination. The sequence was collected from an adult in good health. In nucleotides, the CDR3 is TGCGCCAGCAGCTTGGCTCCCGGGACAACTGAAGCTTTCTTT. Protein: CASSLAPGTTEAFF.